Here is one T cell receptor (beta chain) with its context. Antigen unknown. The data derive from a study of graft-versus-host responses after intestinal transplantation. TCRdb's table, derived via immunoSEQ multiplex PCR, lists solely in-frame clones and lacks some. This sample carries 90,000 to 150,000 clones, approximately 96% of them seen once, and the ten largest clones take more than 2.5%. The CDR3 is made up of 16 amino acids. Germline-derived CDR1 and CDR2 are MDHEN and SYDVKM. V lost 3 bases to trimming and J lost 7 bases; unmatched junction nucleotides: 7. The chain combines TRBV28 with TRBJ2-7; 15 nucleotides agree with TRBD2. Sequencing was performed on unstimulated CD8+ T cells sorted from spleen or lymph node cells, taken before intestinal transplant. The receptor was isolated from a human donor who received an intestinal transplant. CDR3 sequence reads: CASSFGTSGRNWEQYF. The DNA of the CDR3 is TGTGCCAGCAGTTTCGGGACTAGCGGGAGGAATTGGGAGCAGTACTTC.